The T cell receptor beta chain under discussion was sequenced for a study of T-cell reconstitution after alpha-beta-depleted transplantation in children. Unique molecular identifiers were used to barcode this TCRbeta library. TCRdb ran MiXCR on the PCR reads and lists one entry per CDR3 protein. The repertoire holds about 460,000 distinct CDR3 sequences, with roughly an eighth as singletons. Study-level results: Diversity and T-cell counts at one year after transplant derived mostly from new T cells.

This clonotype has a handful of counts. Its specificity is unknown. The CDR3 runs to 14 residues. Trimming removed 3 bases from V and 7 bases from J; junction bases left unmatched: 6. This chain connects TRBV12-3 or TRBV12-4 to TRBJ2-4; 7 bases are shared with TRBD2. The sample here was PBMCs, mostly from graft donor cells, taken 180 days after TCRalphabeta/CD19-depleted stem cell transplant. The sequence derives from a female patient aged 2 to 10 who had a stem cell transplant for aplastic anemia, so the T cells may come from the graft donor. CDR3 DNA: TGTGCCAGCAGTTTCGGCGGGAGTGTGAACATTCAGTACTTC. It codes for CASSFGGSVNIQYF.